This TCR beta chain was observed in a study of identical twins. TCRdb ran MiXCR on the 5' RACE reads and lists one entry per CDR3 protein. Here the sample spans 1.5 million to 2 million distinct CDR3 sequences, less than 35% being singletons. V gave up 6 bases and J gave up 3 bases; unmatched junction bases: 6. Germline values: CDR1 DFQATT, CDR2 SNEGSKA (reference sequence). The CDR3 loop spans 14 amino acids. Source material: cord blood. The rearrangement uses TRBV20-1 and TRBJ2-5; 11 bases fit TRBD2. The receptor comes from a newborn girl in good health. The CDR3 region is CSAPTSGAKETQYF. As DNA, the CDR3 is TGCAGTGCCCCGACTAGCGGGGCCAAAGAGACCCAGTACTTC.